The clone carrying this T cell receptor beta chain was seen only a few times. What it binds is not known. This sample was taken from a study of regulatory T cells. Findings of the study overall: Control CD8+ cells showed a nonsignificant trend toward higher Shannon entropy than patient CD8+ cells. In patients, unique TRB V-J pairs were restricted and V/J usage skewed, especially in Tregs.

The CDR3 is 14 residues long. The junction had 2 bases not matched to a gene; V was cut back by 3 bases and J by 4 bases. From germline, CDR1 is MNHNS and CDR2 SASEGT. The primer mix had 52 TRBV and 13 TRBJ primers. The protocol was immunoSEQ multiplex PCR, while the TCRdb copy is restricted to in-frame clones and leaves out a portion. The sample consists of approximately 10,000 clones, approximately 84% of them appearing once. Patients aged 2 to 39 years had fewer naive T cells. What was sequenced was CD8+ T cells sorted from blood. This sequence joins TRBV6-1 and TRBJ2-2, with 7 bases identical to TRBD2. This clonotype was obtained from a person aged 18 to 30 with CD3G deficiency. CDR3 in amino acids: CASSDWGGTGELFF. The CDR3 DNA follows: TGTGCCAGCAGTGATTGGGGGGGCACCGGGGAGCTGTTTTTT.